These T cell receptor beta chains were read from a single sample in a study of blood T cell repertoires in COVID-19. Assay: immunoSEQ multiplex PCR; the TCRdb copy retains only in-frame clones and omits some. The table includes roughly 160,000 clones, more than 85% detected once. Sequenced input: peripheral blood. These receptors all come from a middle-aged man with acute or convalescent COVID-19. The conserved cysteine and the conserved F or W are not part of the CDR3 here. The order of the fields is V gene, clone size, CDR3 protein. Part of the rows lack a size; the others show once, few, many or a class for expanded clones.

V: TRBV7-6
size: NA
CDR3: ASSAGTGGYTGELF

V: TRBV28
size: NA
CDR3: ASSLGVTNTGELF

V: TRBV2
size: NA
CDR3: ASSGSGRRYNEQF

V: TRBV4-2
size: NA
CDR3: ASSQNSDRTTEAF

V: TRBV6-9
size: NA
CDR3: ASSYSSCGRGGDTQY

V: TRBV4-2
size: few
CDR3: ASSQDEGNQPQH

V: TRBV6-5
size: NA
CDR3: ASSYSRGSFYEQY

V: TRBV5-6
size: NA
CDR3: ASSFATDYGYT

V: TRBV19
size: NA
CDR3: ASSIGGSNQPQH

V: TRBV19
size: once
CDR3: ATGPGWDTIY

V: TRBV5-1
size: NA
CDR3: ASSSPGTTGTSEYEQY

V: TRBV24-1
size: NA
CDR3: ATSDPGQGIGELF

V: TRBV2
size: NA
CDR3: ASSDIQGVYEQY

V: TRBV10-1
size: NA
CDR3: ASSYSDTQY

V: TRBV9
size: NA
CDR3: ASSASTGPGTEAF

V: TRBV19
size: once
CDR3: ASSPPASTGGTDTQY

V: TRBV11-3
size: NA
CDR3: ASSLTMGLAGGINNEQF

V: TRBV7-2
size: NA
CDR3: ASSQPAVGLF

V: TRBV10-3
size: NA
CDR3: AISDLVGSESTDTQY

V: TRBV20-1
size: NA
CDR3: SAPVYNEQF

V: TRBV3-1/TRBV3-2
size: NA
CDR3: ASSQGGGTQY

V: TRBV7-2
size: once
CDR3: ASSFEEGSLNGYT

V: TRBV4-3
size: NA
CDR3: ASSQEVLRGNYGYT

V: TRBV6-5
size: NA
CDR3: ASSISRALQTEAF

V: TRBV18
size: few
CDR3: ASSPEQTRNQPQH

V: TRBV6-6
size: NA
CDR3: ASRVFGQGADTQY

V: TRBV18
size: NA
CDR3: ASSPNNNSPLH

V: TRBV7-2
size: NA
CDR3: ASSFSRGGPQETQY

V: TRBV7-9
size: NA
CDR3: ASSPTSGSFVEQF

V: TRBV27
size: NA
CDR3: ASIRKWGGDQPQH

V: TRBV19
size: NA
CDR3: ASTQAGTTNEQF

V: TRBV3-1/TRBV3-2
size: NA
CDR3: ASSQGQGGAGELF

V: TRBV30
size: NA
CDR3: AWTRVDGNTIY

V: TRBV28
size: NA
CDR3: ASSNPGQGNSYNEQF

V: TRBV19
size: NA
CDR3: ASTKRGGENYGYT

V: TRBV29-1
size: NA
CDR3: SVEKDSPREQF

V: TRBV11-2
size: NA
CDR3: ASREYTEAF

V: TRBV18
size: NA
CDR3: ASSPPITSGRTPYEQY